Described below is a single TCR beta chain sequence and its context. Its cognate antigen is unknown. This entry belongs to a study of blood T cells in healthy people across ages. Study-wide points: Roughly linearly, TCR beta diversity per million T cells fell as age increased.

Germline V lookup: CDR1 DFQATT, CDR2 SNEGSKA (reference sequence). Trimming cost V 4 bases and J 5 bases, with 14 bases left between them. This CDR3 contains 14 residues. PCR was performed a second time for about 7 to 11 cycles using a sample-barcoded 5' primer and a J-beta primer mix. Each single sample gave us at least 3 million CDR3-containing paired-end reads. Using its own MiXCR run on the 5' RACE reads, TCRdb lists one record per CDR3 protein. The table includes over 1,500,000 distinct CDR3 sequences, about two fifths detected once. This sequence originates from a human donor in good health. The sample consisted of blood. V usage is TRBV20-1 and J usage is TRBJ2-2, with D possibly being TRBD2 (6 bases). CDR3 sequence: CSAKGGISTGELFF. The DNA of the CDR3 is TGCAGTGCTAAAGGCGGGATAAGTACCGGGGAGCTGTTTTTT.